The present T cell receptor beta chain was sequenced within a study of OX40 agonist ivuxolimab in advanced cancers. As for the study more broadly: Ivuxolimab, which targeted the costimulatory receptor OX40 (CD134), was an agonistic, fully human IgG2 monoclonal antibody. Intravenous ivuxolimab was administered to patients every 2 weeks at six dose levels: 0.01, 0.1, 0.3, 1.5, 3 and 10 mg/kg. Three dose-escalation patients achieved partial responses, one with hepatocellular carcinoma and two with cutaneous melanoma. The dose-escalation cohort was 82.7% male with a mean age of about 60 years, ranging from roughly 23 to 79. Among the roughly 52 dose-escalation patients, about 19 had hepatocellular carcinoma, approximately 15 melanoma, 9 renal cell carcinoma and 9 head and neck cancer. Peripheral TCRbeta sequencing aimed to test whether ivuxolimab altered TCR sequence diversity and caused clonal T-cell expansion. Patients were allowed to have had prior anti-PD-1, anti-PD-L1 or anti-CTLA-4 therapy, and roughly two fifths of the dose-escalation patients had been treated with checkpoint inhibitors. The monotherapy dose-escalation portion (N of about 57 patients) of the phase I ivuxolimab trial is reported in the paper.

To sequence the TCRbeta CDR3 region, genomic DNA was isolated from the sorted cells. The immunoSEQ Assay was used to sequence the TCRbeta CDR3 regions. Drawn from immuneACCESS, this table holds only the in-frame rearrangements with V and J called that TCRdb kept. Clones are partly lost; checked studies trace under half to an unresolved V gene and leave the rest unexplained. The sample has tens of thousands of clones on record, around 89% of them singletons. Of the sample, 8% to 10% is held by the ten largest clones. Patients with a history of autoimmune disease or receiving systemic immunosuppression were excluded from the trial. Peripheral blood for TCR sequencing was collected from all dose cohorts at baseline, on cycle 4 day 1, and on cycle 7 day 1. The samples were drawn from a first-in-human, open-label, multicenter phase I dose-escalation trial of ivuxolimab. Adults with locally advanced or metastatic melanoma, renal cell carcinoma, hepatocellular carcinoma or head and neck squamous cell carcinoma were enrolled in the trial. Before TCR sequencing, CD4+ and CD8+ T cells were separately sorted from peripheral blood.

Comments on this clone: Its antigen is unknown. No base-level quality is on record; no much larger clone is a single base apart.

The paper as a whole reports these results and caveats: Low levels of normalized T-cell clonal expansion were also seen in some patients who did not respond. On average, CD8+ T cells showed more expanded clones than CD4+ T cells after ivuxolimab. The antigen specificity of the clonally expanded peripheral T cells was not determined. In the 0.1-3.0 mg/kg groups, partial responders were among the patients with the lowest normalized peripheral clonal expansion, particularly in CD8+ T cells. At doses of 0.1 to 3.0 mg/kg, clonal expansion of both CD4+ and CD8+ blood T cells was observed from baseline to week 6.

This sequence originates from an adult with an advanced solid tumor such as melanoma, head and neck, liver or kidney cancer. The material sequenced was CD4+ or CD8+ T cells sorted from blood, taken in a trial of the OX40 agonist ivuxolimab.

DNA sequence: TGTGCCAGCAGGAGAGCTAGCGAAAGCTCCTACGAGCAGTACTTC. Its protein reads: CASRRASESSYEQYF. Recombination joined TRBV2 with TRBJ2-7; the D gene is possibly TRBD2, with 6 bases matching. Reading from cysteine to phenylalanine, the CDR3 counts 15 amino acids. Just CDR3 DNA is preserved here, 45 bases in frame from base 1. V is pared back by 6 bases and J by 0 bases, with 15 bases lying between the germline termini. CDR1 and CDR2 (SNHLY, FYNNEI) derive from the germline V gene.